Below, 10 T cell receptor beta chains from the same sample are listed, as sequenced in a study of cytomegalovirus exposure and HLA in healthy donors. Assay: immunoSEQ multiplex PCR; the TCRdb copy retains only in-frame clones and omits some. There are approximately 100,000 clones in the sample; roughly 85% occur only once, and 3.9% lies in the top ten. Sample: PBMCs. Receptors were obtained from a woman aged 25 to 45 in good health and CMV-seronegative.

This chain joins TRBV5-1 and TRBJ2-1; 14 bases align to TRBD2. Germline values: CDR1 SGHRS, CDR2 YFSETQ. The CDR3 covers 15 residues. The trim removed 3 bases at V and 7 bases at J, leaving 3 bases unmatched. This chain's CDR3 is CASSSGLAGVNEQFF. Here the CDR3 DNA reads TGCGCCAGCAGCTCGGGACTAGCGGGAGTGAATGAGCAGTTCTTC.

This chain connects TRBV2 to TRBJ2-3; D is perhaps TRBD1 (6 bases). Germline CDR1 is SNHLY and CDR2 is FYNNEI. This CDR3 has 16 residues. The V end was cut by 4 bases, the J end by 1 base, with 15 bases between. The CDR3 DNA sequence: TGTGCCAGCAGTGCTCAACAGGGAAGAGGCACAGATACGCAGTATTTT. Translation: CASSAQQGRGTDTQYF.

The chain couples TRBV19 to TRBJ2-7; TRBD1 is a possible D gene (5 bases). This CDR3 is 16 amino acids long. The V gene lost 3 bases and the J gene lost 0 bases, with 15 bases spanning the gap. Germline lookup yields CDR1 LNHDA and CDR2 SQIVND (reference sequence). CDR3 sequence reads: CASSMGPVKSSYEQYF. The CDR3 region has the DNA TGTGCCAGTAGTATGGGGCCGGTTAAGAGCTCCTACGAGCAGTACTTC. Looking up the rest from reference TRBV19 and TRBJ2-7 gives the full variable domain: DGGITQSPKYLFRKEGQNVTLSCEQNLNHDAMYWYRQDPGQGLRLIYYSQIVNDFQKGDIAEGYSVSREKKESFPLTVTSAQKNPTAFYLCASSMGPVKSSYEQYFGPGTRLTVT.

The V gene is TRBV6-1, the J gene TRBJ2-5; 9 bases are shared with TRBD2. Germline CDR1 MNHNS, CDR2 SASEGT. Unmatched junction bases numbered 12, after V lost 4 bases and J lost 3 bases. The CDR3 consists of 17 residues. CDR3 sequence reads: CASSAPAVIAGEETQYF. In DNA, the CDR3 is TGTGCCAGCAGTGCCCCCGCGGTAATAGCGGGAGAAGAGACCCAGTACTTC.

The DNA of the CDR3 is TGCGCCAGCAGCTTACCCTCGACAGGGACCGATGGCTACACCTTC. It yields the protein CASSLPSTGTDGYTF. V is TRBV5-1 and J is TRBJ1-2; 7 bases align to TRBD1. The CDR3 sequence is 15 residues long. From germline, CDR1 is SGHRS and CDR2 YFSETQ. With V trimmed by 2 bases and J by 6 bases, 10 bases remained unmatched.

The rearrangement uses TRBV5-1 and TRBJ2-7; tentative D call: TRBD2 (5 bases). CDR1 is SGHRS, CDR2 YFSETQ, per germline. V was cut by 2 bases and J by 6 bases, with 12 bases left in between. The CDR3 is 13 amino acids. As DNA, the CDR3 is TGCGCCAGCAGCTTCGGGGTTACGGGCGAGCAGTACTTC. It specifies CASSFGVTGEQYF.

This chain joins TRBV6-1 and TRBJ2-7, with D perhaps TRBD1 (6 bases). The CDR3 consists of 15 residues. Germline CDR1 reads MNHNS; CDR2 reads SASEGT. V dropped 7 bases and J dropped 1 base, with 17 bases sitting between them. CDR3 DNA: TGTGCCAGCACCGGGACACATCTTACTTCCTACGAGCAGTACTTC. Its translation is CASTGTHLTSYEQYF.

In DNA form, the CDR3 reads TGTGCCAGCAGTTTACCCAACAGGAACACTGAAGCTTTCTTT. Its protein is CASSLPNRNTEAFF. V and J are TRBV28 and TRBJ1-1; D is unclear. Germline values: CDR1 MDHEN, CDR2 SYDVKM. V lost 2 bases, J lost 1 base, and 8 bases lay in between. There are 14 residues in the CDR3.

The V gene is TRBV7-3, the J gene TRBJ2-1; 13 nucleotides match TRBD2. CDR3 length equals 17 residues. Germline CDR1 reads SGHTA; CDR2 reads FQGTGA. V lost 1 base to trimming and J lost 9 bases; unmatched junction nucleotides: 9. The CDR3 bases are TGTGCCAGCAGCTTAAGGGCACTAGCGGGGGGGCCCGGTGAGCAGTTCTTC. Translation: CASSLRALAGGPGEQFF.

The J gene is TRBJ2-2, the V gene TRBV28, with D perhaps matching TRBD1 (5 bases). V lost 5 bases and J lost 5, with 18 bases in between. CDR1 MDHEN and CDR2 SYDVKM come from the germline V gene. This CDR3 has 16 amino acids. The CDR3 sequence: CASSQNKARGTGELFF. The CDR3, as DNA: TGTGCCAGCAGTCAAAACAAAGCTAGGGGAACCGGGGAGCTGTTTTTT. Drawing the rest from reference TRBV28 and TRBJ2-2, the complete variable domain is DVKVTQSSRYLVKRTGEKVFLECVQDMDHENMFWYRQDPGLGLRLIYFSYDVKMKEKGDIPEGYSVSREKKERFSLILESASTNQTSMYLCASSQNKARGTGELFFGEGSRLTVL.